This T cell receptor beta chain was observed in a study of cytomegalovirus exposure and HLA in healthy donors. Donors were nominally healthy when sampled, though unrecorded immune exposures were likely. Overall study findings and caveats: Earlier results showed most TCR beta V segments being productive about 87% or about 30% of the time.

The PCR employed 60 Vbeta primers together with 13 Jbeta primers. As processed by the authors: There were around 80 million unique TCR beta chains by a later count, and around 10 million of them were shared. The protocol was immunoSEQ multiplex PCR, while the TCRdb copy is restricted to in-frame clones and leaves out a portion. That table is the source of V, J and clone size, and D and trimming were worked out from the DNA. This sample has under 200,000 clones, with roughly three quarters found just once. Germline V gene sequence: CDR1 MNHNS, CDR2 SASEGT. The CDR3 runs 14 residues. V lost 1 base and J 0 bases, leaving 4 bases between the germline ends. About this clone: Antigen: not known.

This receptor was obtained from a male donor in good health and CMV-seropositive. The chain uses TRBV6-1 and TRBJ2-1; D is unclear. The sequencing input was PBMCs. The CDR3 region is CASSEGSSYNEQFF. The CDR3 region has the DNA TGTGCCAGCAGTGAAGGGAGCTCCTACAATGAGCAGTTCTTC.